This section outlines one T cell receptor beta chain sequence together with its context. Its antigen remains unidentified. The record has no base qualities; no much larger clone is one base away. Enrolling through a virtual design, the prospective study's participants ranged in age from roughly 18 to 89 years and lived across about two dozen United States geographic areas. In the prospective study, participants were assigned to cohorts based on the clinical history participants reported in a screening survey and a study questionnaire. ImmuneRACE Cohort 3 recovered participants were defined by two consecutive negative NP/OP PCR tests, healthcare professional clearance, or symptom resolution. Each participant in the prospective study had whole blood, serum and a nasopharyngeal or oropharyngeal swab collected by mobile phlebotomists. Participants in the prospective study had the option to provide additional blood draws and questionnaires over an approximately 2-month period. Prospective study blood samples were shipped either frozen or at room temperature before DNA extraction.

These data belong to a study of blood T cell repertoires in COVID-19 (TCRdb year 2020). Regarding the research as a whole: The collaborator samples originated in the United States, Italy and Spain and spanned the acute and convalescent phases of COVID-19. Where available, HLA class I and class II types were taken from metadata supplied by the sample provider and were not determined by assay-based typing. The sample metadata nearly always contained a de-identified subject ID, COVID-19 status, age in years and sex. The prospective study material was composed of cDNA or gDNA derived from T cells, B-cell-depleted T cells, or PBMCs. A freely available public database, intended as a resource for researchers studying the immune response to SARS-CoV-2, is where the repertoires were released. Deeply sampled blood TCRbeta repertoires from subjects exposed to, actively infected with, or recovered from COVID-19 were included in the dataset. Samples came from the ongoing ImmuneRACE study (first 160 participants) plus 1,254 subjects from 6 global collaborators. What the research found in general, with its limitations: The quantity of clinical and demographic metadata differed by source and by participant and was supplied without curation.

The germline V gene provides CDR1 SNHLY and CDR2 FYNNEI. From its cysteine to its phenylalanine, the CDR3 spans 13 amino acids. The read is trimmed to its CDR3 DNA, 39 bases read in frame from base 1. At the junction V is shortened by 4 bases and J by 3 bases; bases outside the gene matches: 1. The immunoSEQ Assay, a bias-controlled multiplex PCR, was used to amplify TCRbeta CDR3 regions from genomic DNA. From the authors' description of their analysis: The number of nucleated cells in each sample was estimated from the amplification of reference gene primers within the assay. To quantify the absolute abundance of each unique TCRbeta CDR3 rearrangement, sequence reads were collapsed and filtered. For each sample, productive Simpson clonality was calculated as the square root of Simpson's diversity index over productive rearrangements. In TCRdb, the immuneACCESS table is reduced to in-frame sequences with V and J assigned. These tables do not hold every clone; where another copy was compared, an unresolved V gene accounts for under half, and the others remain unexplained. D and trimming were read from the DNA, whereas the V and J calls and clone size are those reported in that table. This sample comprises 250,000 to 300,000 clones, 85% to 90% of them detected only once. Roughly 16% of the sample is taken by the ten largest.

The specimen was PBMCs or T cells enriched from blood (not recorded which). The receptor's source is a man in his late teens or twenties who had recovered from COVID-19. The sequence is built from TRBV2 and TRBJ1-2, and 8 junction bases match TRBD1. The CDR3 sequence is CASSAQGDYGYTF. Read as DNA, the sequence is TGTGCCAGCAGTGCACAGGGGGACTATGGCTACACCTTC.